The sequence of this T cell receptor (beta chain) was determined in a study of T cell changes during pregnancy in multiple sclerosis (dated by TCRdb to between 2018 and 2021). Study-level background: The study examined how the T cell repertoire changed over the course of pregnancy in women with multiple sclerosis.

Receptor libraries were prepared by the immunoSEQ multiplex PCR assay. In its TCRdb copy, this immuneACCESS table keeps in-frame sequences only and misses some clones. Where compared with another copy, unresolved V genes explain less than half of these, and the others have no known cause. Recorded for this sample are tens of thousands of clones; approximately 94% of them occurred a single time. The leading ten clones occupy about 0.8% of the sample. For this clone: The antigen it recognizes is unknown. Qualities for individual bases were not recorded, and no much larger clone is one base off.

The CDR3 holds 14 amino acids from the cysteine to the phenylalanine. Only the CDR3 portion is preserved as DNA: 42 bases, with reading frame beginning at the first base. CDR1 is given as SGHRS and CDR2 as YFSETQ, both from the germline V gene. The chain employs TRBV5-1 and TRBJ2-5, with 9 bases in between that match TRBD1. The closer fit of TRBJ2-7 to the DNA end suggests the J call may be wrong. The sample in question was peripheral blood, obtained in the third trimester of pregnancy. The sequence came from a female donor with multiple sclerosis, enrolled in a pregnancy study. Read as DNA, the sequence is TGCGCCAGTGCGACAGGGGGGAGCTCCTACGAGCAGTACTTC. Its product reads: CASATGGSSYEQYF.